This T cell receptor (beta chain) stems from a study of blood T cell repertoires in COVID-19. Study summary: Samples taken during acute and convalescent COVID-19 were collected in the United States, Italy and Spain.

Donors were grouped by their self-reported clinical history. Recovery meant two consecutive negative NP/OP PCR tests, professional clearance, or resolved symptoms. V was pared by 6 bases and J by 7 bases, with 12 bases of the junction left unmatched. Germline lookup yields CDR1 MDHEN and CDR2 SYDVKM. The CDR3 covers 15 residues. Produced via immunoSEQ multiplex PCR; TCRdb's table is partial and in-frame only. The sample includes more than 200,000 clones, 80% to 90% of them seen just once. This sequence joins TRBV28 and TRBJ2-7; 10 bases are a match to TRBD1. This receptor was taken from a woman in her twenties or thirties who had recovered from COVID-19. The sample was PBMCs or T cells enriched from blood (not recorded which). In DNA form, the CDR3 reads TGTGCCAGCAGCGGATGGGGGACAGGGGCAGAAGAGCAGTACTTC. Its protein product is CASSGWGTGAEEQYF.